This T cell receptor beta chain appears in the sequencing data of a study of human T cells and chemical hapten exposure. Study-wide points: TCRs above 1 in 1000 frequency stayed constant with DPC sensitization.

Each CDR3 protein is one row after TCRdb ran MiXCR on the RACE reads. This sample has around 99,000 distinct CDR3 sequences; approximately 8.8% occur once, and the top ten carry 2.5% to 3.5%. This clonotype was seen only a few times. Antigen unknown. Time point: patch test 2, 6 weeks after DPC sensitization. Treatment given: therapeutic diphenylcyclopropenone sensitization with weekly scalp DPC. The sample in question was whole blood, obtained in connection with sensitization to the hapten diphenylcyclopropenone (DPC). This receptor was identified in a woman aged 35 to 49 with alopecia areata. Some clones in this sample may be carry-over from other donors' samples.

The DNA for the CDR3 is TGCGCCAGCAGCCAAGAACCGACTGAAGCCGGGGAGCTGTTTTTT. Amino acids: CASSQEPTEAGELFF. The chain employs TRBV4-1 and TRBJ2-2; D remains ambiguous. Trimming removed 0 bases from V and 6 bases from J, with 11 bases in between. The CDR3 spans 15 residues. Germline assignment: CDR1 MGHRA and CDR2 YSYEKL.